This T cell receptor beta chain derives from a study of CD8+ T cells in alopecia areata. Reverse transcription of extracted RNA yielded cDNA, which provided the sequencing template. Clones were sequenced by immunoSEQ multiplex PCR, and TCRdb holds only the in-frame ones, with some missing. The table includes 180,000 or so clones, 55% to 75% detected once. This clone was observed once. The antigen is unknown. General observations from the study: Under tofacitinib, fewer expanded CD8+ clones appeared among the top 100 scalp clones. Normal scalp showed lower clonality than lesional scalp, especially alopecia totalis/universalis. Throughout tofacitinib, many expanded lesional clones continued to persist in scalp and blood.

Treatment indicated: oral pan-JAK inhibitor, 5-10 mg twice daily. Those with alopecia areata gave lesional scalp punch biopsies and peripheral blood. The sequenced sample was CD4+ T cells sorted from blood, obtained at week 24, from a patient treated with tofacitinib. The receptor was isolated from a human donor with alopecia areata.

The CDR3 reads CASSPGPISTESYEQYF. The CDR3 DNA follows: TGCGCCAGCAGCCCGGGACCCATATCTACAGAGTCCTACGAGCAGTACTTC. The rearrangement joins TRBV5-1 to TRBJ2-7; D could derive from TRBD1 or TRBD2 (5 bases each). The CDR3 is 17 amino acids. Germline-derived CDR1 and CDR2 are SGHRS and YFSETQ. Trimming left V 4 bases short and J 1 base short, with 21 bases between.